This is a list of T cell receptor beta chains from one sample in a study of shared clonotypes between healthy human individuals. This table comes from immunoSEQ multiplex PCR, and its TCRdb copy is limited to in-frame clones, with some not included. The sample has over a million clones, nearly 99% seen once; the top ten hold about 0.42%. The material sequenced was naive CD4+ T cells sorted from blood. Receptors originate from a man under 40 in good health. CDR3s include the opening cysteine and the closing phenylalanine or tryptophan. The D gene is left open where the match is weak. Size is omitted from some rows. Given values are once, few, many or a class for expanded clones.

cdr3_nt cdr3_aa v_call d_call clone_size j_call
TGCAGCGTTGGCAACAGGGTTGCGGATGGCTACACCTTC CSVGNRVADGYTF TRBV29-1 . . TRBJ1-2
TGTGCCAGTAGTAACCTACAGGGGCTCTATGGCTACACCTTC CASSNLQGLYGYTF TRBV19 TRBD1 . TRBJ1-2
TGTGCCAGCTCACCCGGGACTAGCGGGATCCATGAGCAGTTCTTC CASSPGTSGIHEQFF TRBV18 TRBD2 . TRBJ2-1
TGTGCCAGCTCACCGGATTCAAGGGGGCCTAACACCGGGGAGCTGTTTTTT CASSPDSRGPNTGELFF TRBV18 TRBD1 . TRBJ2-2
TGTGCCAGCTCACCCCTTAGTGTCAATTCCTACGAGCAGTACTTC CASSPLSVNSYEQYF TRBV18 . . TRBJ2-7
TGTGCCAGCAGCTTCCCAGGGGATTATGGCTACACCTTC CASSFPGDYGYTF TRBV5-6 . . TRBJ1-2
TGTGCCAGCTCACCACCGAGGGCGGGGGACACTGAAGCTTTCTTT CASSPPRAGDTEAFF TRBV18 . . TRBJ1-1
TGTGCCTGGAGAGCCAGGACCTCTTACCGGGAGACCCAGTACTTC CAWRARTSYRETQYF TRBV30 . . TRBJ2-5
TGTGCCAGCAGTAGTAGCGGATACGAGCAGTACTTC CASSSSGYEQYF TRBV2 . . TRBJ2-7
TGCGCCAGCAGCCGGAGACAGGGGTCCACCTACGAGCAGTACTTC CASSRRQGSTYEQYF TRBV5-1 TRBD1 . TRBJ2-7
TGTGCCAGCGGCTTTCCCGTACCAAAGACCTATGGCTACACCTTC CASGFPVPKTYGYTF TRBV5-4 . . TRBJ1-2
TGTGCCAGCAGCTTGGGGCCCGAGCAGTACTTC CASSLGPEQYF TRBV11-2 . . TRBJ2-7
TGCGCCAGCAGCCAATTGGGACTAGCGCAAGAGACCCAGTACTTC CASSQLGLAQETQYF TRBV4-1 TRBD2 . TRBJ2-5
TGTGCCAGCAGCTTTCGACACAGGGTCAAGGCTTACAATGAGCAGTTCTTC CASSFRHRVKAYNEQFF TRBV7-2 . . TRBJ2-1
TGTGCCAGCAGGGGGATAGGGACTAGCGAATTCACAGATACGCAGTATTTT CASRGIGTSEFTDTQYF TRBV5-4 TRBD2 . TRBJ2-3
TGCGCCAGCAGCCCTACTAGCGGGAGTTTGGATACGCAGTATTTT CASSPTSGSLDTQYF TRBV5-1 TRBD2 . TRBJ2-3
TGCGCCAGCAGCTCCTCAGGGGACGGCTATGGCTACACCTTC CASSSSGDGYGYTF TRBV5-1 . . TRBJ1-2
TGTGCCAGCAGCTTGGCGGCAGGAAGAGGACTAAACACTGAAGCTTTCTTT CASSLAAGRGLNTEAFF TRBV5-5 . . TRBJ1-1
TGCAGTGCTAGCGGGAGGTACGAGCAGTACTTC CSASGRYEQYF TRBV20-1 TRBD2 . TRBJ2-7
TGTGCCAGCAGCTTAGAGAGCCGTTGGGGTGGCTACACCTTC CASSLESRWGGYTF TRBV7-9 . . TRBJ1-2
TGTGCCAGCAGCCAACACCGGGACAGGGGCAACGAGCAGTACTTC CASSQHRDRGNEQYF TRBV7-8 TRBD1 . TRBJ2-7
TGTGCCAGCTCACCGGCGGCTTCGAACACCGGGGAGCTGTTTTTT CASSPAASNTGELFF TRBV18 . once TRBJ2-2
TGTGCCAGCAGCTTAATACTTGGACGCACCGGGAAGGCTGAAGCTTTCTTT CASSLILGRTGKAEAFF TRBV7-9 . once TRBJ1-1
TGTGCCAGCAGTTTATCAGGGGGCAACTATGGCTACACCTTC CASSLSGGNYGYTF TRBV27 TRBD1 . TRBJ1-2
TGTGCCTGGATGGCGCCCTCTCCTAGCCACGAGCAGTACTTC CAWMAPSPSHEQYF TRBV30 . . TRBJ2-7
TGTGCCAGCAGCGTATCATCGGTGTTCCCCGGGACAGGCGAGCAGTACTTC CASSVSSVFPGTGEQYF TRBV9 TRBD1 . TRBJ2-7
TGTGCCAGCAGTTCAAAGCGGTCTGACCGCAATGAGCAGTTCTTC CASSSKRSDRNEQFF TRBV28 . . TRBJ2-1
TGTGCCAGCAGCCAAGGTTGGCAGGGGACAGGCGAGCAGTACTTC CASSQGWQGTGEQYF TRBV13 TRBD1 . TRBJ2-7
TGTGCCAGCAGTTCGCTCCCGGGACAGCGGAACACTGAAGCTTTCTTT CASSSLPGQRNTEAFF TRBV27 TRBD1 . TRBJ1-1
TGTGCCAGCAGCTTAGCATGGACAACGAACACTGAAGCTTTCTTT CASSLAWTTNTEAFF TRBV7-8 . . TRBJ1-1
TGTGCCAGCAGCTTACCAGGAGCCTACGAGCAGTACTTC CASSLPGAYEQYF TRBV7-9 . . TRBJ2-7
TGTGCCAGCAGTTTCGACGGGAGTTTTAACAATGAGCAGTTCTTC CASSFDGSFNNEQFF TRBV27 . . TRBJ2-1
TGTGCCAGCAGTGAAGGGCCTGGCAGGCCTAGCACAGATACGCAGTATTTT CASSEGPGRPSTDTQYF TRBV2 . . TRBJ2-3
TGCGCCAGCAGCCAAGAGCCTAGCGGGTTCAACACCGGGGAGCTGTTTTTT CASSQEPSGFNTGELFF TRBV4-3 TRBD2 . TRBJ2-2
TGCGCCAGCAGCTTGGACGGCAGGGGAAACGATCAAGCTTTCTTT CASSLDGRGNDQAFF TRBV5-1 . . TRBJ1-1
TGTGCCAGCAGCGGAAGAACAGGACAGGGGGGGCCAAGTGGCATTCAGTACTTC CASSGRTGQGGPSGIQYF TRBV14 TRBD1 . TRBJ2-4
TGTGCCAGCAGCAAAAGCGGAAGGGGCGGGAGGAGGGGCACAGATACGCAGTATTTT CASSKSGRGGRRGTDTQYF TRBV21-1 . . TRBJ2-3
TGTGCCAGCAGTTTATTCGGCGGCTACAATGAGCAGTTCTTC CASSLFGGYNEQFF TRBV27 . . TRBJ2-1
TGCGCCAGCCCGACCGTTGGGTCCCGTCTCTCCTACGAGCAGTACTTC CASPTVGSRLSYEQYF TRBV10-1 . . TRBJ2-7
TGTGCCAGCAGTCCAGGGACTAGCGGGAACACCGGGGAGCTGTTTTTT CASSPGTSGNTGELFF TRBV5-4 TRBD2 . TRBJ2-2
TGTGCTAGTGGGTCTAGCGGGGGCACAGATACGCAGTATTTT CASGSSGGTDTQYF TRBV12-5 TRBD2 . TRBJ2-3
TGTGCTAGCAGCTTAACCCGGGACACAGGGAACGAGCAGTACTTC CASSLTRDTGNEQYF TRBV7-7 . . TRBJ2-7
TGTGCCAGCAGCGTAGTAGGGTCCACCGGGGAGCTGTTTTTT CASSVVGSTGELFF TRBV9 . . TRBJ2-2
TGTGCCAGCAGCCCGCGATCCCACAATGAGCAGTTCTTC CASSPRSHNEQFF TRBV14 . . TRBJ2-1
TGTGCCTGGAGGAATCCAGGGGGCAATCAGCCCCAGCATTTT CAWRNPGGNQPQHF TRBV30 . . TRBJ1-5
TGCGCCAGCAGCTTGGTGGAGGGAGGGCCAACAGATACGCAGTATTTT CASSLVEGGPTDTQYF TRBV5-1 TRBD2 once TRBJ2-3
TGTGCCAGCAGCTTAGCGAATCATGCGGGGCGCGGCTACACCTTC CASSLANHAGRGYTF TRBV7-2 . . TRBJ1-2
TGCGCCAGCAGCTTGGCCGGGACAGTGAGGGAAAAACTGTTTTTT CASSLAGTVREKLFF TRBV5-1 TRBD1 . TRBJ1-4
TGTGCCAGCAGCTTAGTAGTAGCGATCCGCACAGATACGCAGTATTTT CASSLVVAIRTDTQYF TRBV7-8 . . TRBJ2-3
TGTGCCAGCAGCTTAGCGGGAGTTTACGAGCAGTACTTC CASSLAGVYEQYF TRBV7-2 . . TRBJ2-7
TGTGCCAGTGAACCGGCGGCTAGCACAGATACGCAGTATTTT CASEPAASTDTQYF TRBV7-9 . . TRBJ2-3
TGTGCCAGCAGAGAACCGGCAGGGACCCAAGCTTTCTTT CASREPAGTQAFF TRBV6-1 . . TRBJ1-1
TGTGCCAGCACCGACAGAAAGGACCCCACAAACACAGATACGCAGTATTTT CASTDRKDPTNTDTQYF TRBV7-9 . . TRBJ2-3